The 2 T cell receptor beta chains presented below share a single source sample, sequenced in a study of blood T cell repertoires in COVID-19. The method was immunoSEQ multiplex PCR; TCRdb's version includes in-frame clones alone and lacks a portion of them. This sample carries about 490,000 clones, 80% to 90% of them seen once, and the ten largest clones take roughly 3.2%. The sequenced material came from peripheral blood. The receptor source for this set is a human donor in a cohort sampled during active COVID-19.

This sequence joins TRBV7-2 and TRBJ2-5; TRBD2 aligns across 10 bases. CDR1 is SGHTA, CDR2 FQGNSA, per germline. This CDR3 spans 16 amino acids. The V segment lost 3 bases and the J segment 2 bases; nucleotides outside the gene matches: 6. The CDR3 bases are TGTGCCAGCAGCTTGATGCGGACTAGCGGACAAGAGACCCAGTACTTC. Translated, it gives CASSLMRTSGQETQYF.

The V and J genes are TRBV2 and TRBJ2-3, with unresolved D. With 4 bases removed from V and 3 bases from J, the gap between germline ends came to 5 bases. This CDR3 has 12 amino acids. The germline gives CDR1 SNHLY, CDR2 FYNNEI. CDR3 in DNA: TGTGCCAGCAGTGTGGAGACAGATACGCAGTATTTT. Translating gives CASSVETDTQYF.